The 22 T cell receptor beta chains reported below all come from one sample, sequenced in a study of Graves' ophthalmopathy and Graves' hyperthyroidism. Using RNA transcripts, the TCR beta CDR3 regions were amplified. The library came from an HTBI-primed first-round RT-PCR and a second-round multiplex PCR. TCRdb reanalysed the multiplex PCR reads using MiXCR and keeps one entry per CDR3 protein. The data contain 500,000 to 700,000 distinct CDR3 sequences, around a fifth of them seen just once; the ten biggest clones take up 7.1%. Sequencing was done on a sample of peripheral blood. These TCRs come from a woman between 18 and 30 years old with stable Graves' hyperthyroidism. Some clones in this sample may be carry-over from other donors' samples.

This clonotype was seen at least ten times. V gene TRBV12-5 combines with J gene TRBJ2-7; tentative D call: TRBD2 (6 bases). This CDR3 has 14 amino acids. V was trimmed by 5 bases and J by 2 bases, leaving 13 bases between them. The germline gives CDR1 LGHNT, CDR2 FRNRAP. CDR3 sequence: CASGPRDLPYEQYF. DNA for the CDR3: TGTGCTAGTGGTCCTCGGGACTTACCCTACGAGCAGTACTTC. The full variable domain, its missing parts supplied by reference TRBV12-5 and TRBJ2-7, is DARVTQTPRHKVTEMGQEVTMRCQPILGHNTVFWYRQTMMQGLELLAYFRNRAPLDDSGMPKDRFSAEMPDATLATLKIQPSEPRDSAVYFCASGPRDLPYEQYFGPGTRLTVT.

This clonotype was observed once. This CDR3 is CALAGGRNTEAFF. Here the CDR3 DNA reads TGTGCATTGGCGGGGGGCCGGAACACTGAAGCTTTCTTT. The gene calls are TRBV30 and TRBJ1-1; possible D gene TRBD1, 6 bases. The CDR3 extends over 13 amino acids. Germline V CDR1 and CDR2: GTSNPN, SVGIG (reference sequence).

This clonotype was counted at least ten times. CDR3 region: CASSPLTGDYGYTF. The DNA of the CDR3 is TGTGCCAGCAGCCCGCTGACAGGGGACTATGGCTACACCTTC. This chain joins TRBV5-6 and TRBJ1-2, with 8 bases lining up with TRBD1. Per the germline V gene, CDR1 is SGHDT and CDR2 is YYEEEE. After removal of 4 bases from V and 3 bases from J, the junction contained 5 bases not matched to a gene. The CDR3 runs to 14 residues.

This clonotype was seen repeatedly, ten times or more. The J gene is TRBJ1-2, the V gene TRBV11-2; 7 bases map to TRBD1. Germline V gene sequence: CDR1 SGHAT, CDR2 FQNNGV. Trimming at V came to 5 bases and at J to 2 bases, leaving 8 bases not matched to a gene. The CDR3 is 15 amino acids. CDR3 in DNA: TGTGCCAGCAGCCTAAGAGGACAGGCAAACTATGGCTACACCTTC. It translates to CASSLRGQANYGYTF.

At least ten counts were recorded for this clonotype. The J gene is TRBJ2-7, the V gene TRBV19; TRBD1 aligns across 7 bases. Losses at the gene ends were 2 bases for V and 1 base for J; bases not matched to a gene: 2. Germline V CDR1 and CDR2: LNHDA, SQIVND (reference sequence). CDR3 size: 14 residues. DNA for the CDR3: TGTGCCAGTAGTATAAGGGGACAGTCCTACGAGCAGTACTTC. The encoded protein is CASSIRGQSYEQYF.

The chain joins TRBV12-3 or TRBV12-4 to TRBJ2-5; D gene unclear. The CDR3 length is 13 residues. Trimming removed 3 bases from V and 7 bases from J, with 12 bases in between. The CDR3 nucleotides are TGTGCCAGCAGTTTGCGGCCAGAACGGACCCAGTACTTC. Amino acids: CASSLRPERTQYF.

This clonotype was counted at least ten times. This sequence joins TRBV7-3 and TRBJ2-5; unclear D gene. The CDR3 runs to 14 residues. CDR1 and CDR2 from the germline V gene are SGHTA and FQGTGA. The V gene lost 2 bases and the J gene lost 0 bases, with 7 bases spanning the gap. CDR3: CASSLRANQETQYF. CDR3 nucleotides: TGTGCCAGCAGCTTACGTGCGAACCAAGAGACCCAGTACTTC.

This clonotype was detected only a few times. The V call is TRBV29-1, the J call TRBJ1-1; D is ambiguous. CDR1 and CDR2 (germline): SQVTM, ANQGSEA. This CDR3 contains 15 residues. The V gene lost 4 bases and the J gene lost 3 bases, with 18 bases spanning the gap. This CDR3 reads CSVGAYLGVDTEAFF. The CDR3, as DNA: TGCAGCGTTGGGGCTTACCTAGGAGTGGACACTGAAGCTTTCTTT.

The V and J genes are TRBV7-9 and TRBJ2-7; D may correspond to TRBD1 or TRBD2 (5 bases each). Germline V gives CDR1 SEHNR, CDR2 FQNEAQ (reference sequence). CDR3 length: 13 residues. V dropped 4 bases and J dropped 6 bases, with 13 bases sitting between them. Here the CDR3 reads CASSSPRGIEQYF. CDR3 in DNA: TGTGCCAGCAGCTCCCCGAGGGGCATCGAGCAGTACTTC.

The V call is TRBV18, the J call TRBJ1-2, with 8 bases matching TRBD1. CDR3 length equals 13 residues. After removal of 2 bases from V and 8 bases from J, the junction contained 4 bases not matched to a gene. Looked up from germline, CDR1 is KGHSH and CDR2 is LQKENI. The CDR3 DNA sequence: TGTGCCAGCTCACCAGGACAGGGCGAAGGCTACACCTTC. Translated: CASSPGQGEGYTF. Variable domain in full (rest from reference TRBV18 and TRBJ1-2): NAGVMQNPRHLVRRRGQEARLRCSPMKGHSHVYWYRQLPEEGLKFMVYLQKENIIDESGMPKERFSAEFPKEGPSILRIQQVVRGDSAAYFCASSPGQGEGYTFGSGTRLTVV.

The J gene is TRBJ2-1, the V gene TRBV7-8; D is perhaps TRBD2 (6 bases). With 4 bases removed from V and 0 bases from J, the gap between germline ends came to 13 bases. CDR1 SGHVS and CDR2 FQNEAQ come from the germline V gene. The CDR3 consists of 16 residues. The CDR3 sequence: CASSSEPSDSYNEQFF. CDR3 DNA sequence: TGTGCCAGCAGCTCCGAACCTAGCGACTCCTACAATGAGCAGTTCTTC.

The chain has TRBV6-1 and TRBJ2-7; 9 nucleotides align to TRBD1. The CDR3 sequence is 13 residues long. In germline, CDR1 is MNHNS, CDR2 SASEGT. CDR3 sequence (DNA): TGTGCGGCAAGCGGGACAGGGAAACACGAGCAGTACTTC. It codes for CAASGTGKHEQYF.

The chain couples TRBV9 to TRBJ1-2, with 9 bases lining up with TRBD1. With V trimmed by 4 bases and J by 4 bases, 8 bases remained unmatched. CDR1 is SGDLS and CDR2 is YYNGEE in the germline V gene. The CDR3 has 15 amino acids. Written as DNA, the CDR3 is TGTGCCAGCAGCCCTTTGGACAGGGGACCCTATGGCTACACCTTC. This sequence encodes CASSPLDRGPYGYTF.

This clonotype was counted at least ten times. The chain joins TRBV30 to TRBJ1-2, with D uncertain. V dropped 4 bases and J dropped 4 bases, with 13 bases sitting between them. The germline V gene encodes CDR1 GTSNPN and CDR2 SVGIG (reference sequence). This CDR3 comprises 13 residues. The CDR3 protein is CAWTRQLGYGYTF. The CDR3 nucleotides are TGTGCCTGGACTAGACAACTCGGCTATGGCTACACCTTC. The variable domain in full, completed from reference TRBV30 and TRBJ1-2, reads SQTIHQWPATLVQPVGSPLSLECTVEGTSNPNLYWYRQAAGRGLQLLFYSVGIGQISSEVPQNLSASRPQDRQFILSSKKLLLSDSGFYLCAWTRQLGYGYTFGSGTRLTVV.

This clonotype was counted many times. This chain joins TRBV7-2 and TRBJ2-5; D is perhaps TRBD2 (6 bases). The germline V gene has CDR1 SGHTA and CDR2 FQGNSA. CDR3 length equals 14 residues. V shed 5 bases and J shed 1 base, with 11 bases lying between them. The CDR3 DNA follows: TGTGCCAGCAGCCCTCAGCGGGTCCAAGAGACCCAGTACTTC. Translation: CASSPQRVQETQYF.

This clonotype has a count of ten or more. CDR3 amino acids: CASHHRTASNQPQHF. CDR3 coding DNA: TGTGCCAGCCATCATAGGACAGCGAGCAATCAGCCCCAGCATTTT. This chain joins TRBV19 and TRBJ1-5, with a tentative D call TRBD1 (6 bases). The CDR3 runs 15 residues. The germline V gene encodes CDR1 LNHDA and CDR2 SQIVND (reference sequence). The V end was cut by 9 bases, the J end by 1 base, with 16 bases between.

The chain uses TRBV5-4 and TRBJ2-7, with TRBD2 matching 9 bases. There are 17 residues in the CDR3. J was trimmed by 2 bases and V by 3 bases; bases with no gene match: 12. The germline V gene has CDR1 SGHNT and CDR2 YYREEE (reference sequence). CDR3 bases: TGTGCCAGCAGCTCGCTTTCTAGTCTAGCGGGGCCCTACGAGCAGTACTTC. Amino acid sequence: CASSSLSSLAGPYEQYF.

This clonotype was counted at least ten times. V is TRBV6-2 or TRBV6-3 and J is TRBJ1-2; D call uncertain. The CDR3 consists of 15 residues. Per germline, CDR1 MNHEY and CDR2 SVGEGT. The germline V and J ends were trimmed by 5 bases and 4 bases, with 17 bases remaining between them. The CDR3 nucleotides read TGTGCCAGCAGTATCCGAGACGAGAATCTCTATGGCTACACCTTC. This codes for CASSIRDENLYGYTF.

The table lists this clonotype with many counts. The gene calls are TRBV20-1 and TRBJ1-1; D gene uncertain. CDR1 and CDR2 (germline): DFQATT, SNEGSKA (reference sequence). Trimming shortened V by 2 bases and J by 6 bases, and 16 bases separated the two germline ends. This CDR3 has 14 amino acids. CDR3: CSARSDWGGAEAFF. CDR3 nucleotides: TGCAGTGCTAGAAGCGATTGGGGAGGAGCTGAAGCTTTCTTT.

This clonotype has at least ten counts. V gene TRBV9 combines with J gene TRBJ2-7; TRBD1 might be the D (6 bases). The CDR3 length is 14 residues. Germline V gives CDR1 SGDLS, CDR2 YYNGEE. Trimming removed 4 bases from V and 9 bases from J, with 20 bases in between. CDR3 nucleotides: TGTGCCAGCAGCTCCGGTTCAACAGGGAGATCGCAGTACTTC. Translation: CASSSGSTGRSQYF.

In this sample, this clonotype turned up many times. The junction departs from germline at one end; a sequencing error may be responsible. J is TRBJ1-6 and V is TRBV9; 10 bases are shared with TRBD1. This CDR3 spans 14 amino acids. The germline V gene encodes CDR1 SGDLS and CDR2 YYNGEE. CDR3 sequence reads: CASSVGQGFSPPHF. The DNA for the CDR3 is TGTGCCAGCAGCGTGGGACAGGGGTTTTCACCCCCCCACTTT.

This clonotype has at least ten counts. V is TRBV6-5 and J is TRBJ2-7; D is undetermined. CDR1 MNHEY and CDR2 SVGAGI come from the germline V gene. The CDR3 is made up of 15 amino acids. Trimming removed 0 bases from V and 2 bases from J, with 11 bases in between. CDR3: CASSYSSGDAYEQYF. CDR3 DNA: TGTGCCAGCAGTTACTCCTCAGGCGATGCCTACGAGCAGTACTTC.